The source of this T cell receptor (beta chain) is a study of molecular identifiers for immune sequencing clone quantification. Isolation of naive CD8 T cells was achieved by sorting on a CD8+CD4-CCR7+CD45RA+ phenotype. Overall study findings and caveats: Jurkat TCR RNA from one cell was spiked into roughly 1 million naive cells, and it was reportedly detectable there.

TCRdb redid the calling of the PCR reads with MiXCR, one entry per CDR3 protein. Altogether some 650,000 distinct CDR3 sequences are present, 15% to 20% being singletons, with the ten largest covering about 0.9%. A remark on this clonotype: The antigen remains undetermined.

The V gene's germline CDR1 is MNHEY and CDR2 SVGAGI. J gave up 6 bases and V 6 bases, and 10 bases lay outside the gene matches. This CDR3 is built from 14 residues. The rearrangement uses TRBV6-5 and TRBJ1-1; 7 bases align to TRBD1. This receptor was identified in a human donor in good health. Some libraries in this study had Jurkat cell RNA spiked in. Specimen: naive CD8+ T cells from blood, with Jurkat cell RNA spiked in. As for subset: FACS-sorted CD8+CD4-CCR7+CD45RA+ naive T cells. The DNA of the CDR3 is TGTGCCAGCAGCACGGGACAGAGCTCGGCTGAAGCTTTCTTT. Its translation: CASSTGQSSAEAFF.